A selection of T cell receptor beta chains follows, all from one sample in a study of T cell responses to AZD1222 COVID-19 vaccine. The data were produced by immunoSEQ multiplex PCR, yet TCRdb's version contains in-frame clones alone and is incomplete. The sample yields about 160,000 clones, 94% seen once. This material consisted of peripheral blood, taken on day 0 of AZD1222 vaccination. The receptors stem from an adult in good health. CDR3s include the opening cysteine and the closing phenylalanine or tryptophan. The order of the fields is J gene, D gene, clone size, V gene, CDR3 DNA, CDR3 protein. A D gene is named only where the DNA matches it firmly. Clone size is stated in some rows and not others, as once, few, many or a class when expanded.

J: TRBJ2-2
D: TRBD1
size: NA
V: TRBV19
DNA: TGTGCCAGTAGTATAGCTGGGACAGGTGCCGGGGAGCTGTTTTTT
CDR3: CASSIAGTGAGELFF

J: TRBJ1-1
D: TRBD1
size: once
V: TRBV11-2
DNA: TGTGCCAGCAGCTCTTATCCGGGACAGGGGGTGATGAACACTGAAGCTTTCTTT
CDR3: CASSSYPGQGVMNTEAFF

J: TRBJ2-1
D: NA
size: NA
V: TRBV2
DNA: TGTGCCAGCAGCCCCCGACTAGTGTGGGATGAGCAGTTCTTC
CDR3: CASSPRLVWDEQFF

J: TRBJ1-2
D: NA
size: NA
V: TRBV19
DNA: TGTGCCAGTAGTATACGGACAAAAGAACCCAATGGCTACACCTTC
CDR3: CASSIRTKEPNGYTF

J: TRBJ1-5
D: TRBD1
size: NA
V: TRBV19
DNA: TGTGCCAGTAGTATAGATCTCAGGACAGGGAATCAGCCCCAGCATTTT
CDR3: CASSIDLRTGNQPQHF

J: TRBJ1-2
D: NA
size: NA
V: TRBV29-1
DNA: TGCAGCGTTGAAGATCCCTCCAGGACAGTCCTGTATGGCTACACCTTC
CDR3: CSVEDPSRTVLYGYTF

J: TRBJ1-5
D: NA
size: NA
V: TRBV28
DNA: TGTGCCAGCAGTTCAGCCGGGGGAAATCAGCCCCAGCATTTT
CDR3: CASSSAGGNQPQHF

J: TRBJ2-3
D: TRBD2
size: few
V: TRBV5-4
DNA: TGTGCCAGCAGTACCGGGACTAGCGGTTCAACAGATACGCAGTATTTT
CDR3: CASSTGTSGSTDTQYF

J: TRBJ2-1
D: NA
size: NA
V: TRBV6-5
DNA: TGTGCCAGCAGTTCCTTCCCGGCCAGTATGGATGAGCAGTTCTTC
CDR3: CASSSFPASMDEQFF

J: TRBJ2-6
D: TRBD2
size: NA
V: TRBV7-8
DNA: TGTGCCATCCCACGTCGGCTAGCGGGAAGACTCGTTGGGGGGGCCAACGTCCTGACTTTC
CDR3: CAIPRRLAGRLVGGANVLTF

J: TRBJ1-3
D: NA
size: NA
V: TRBV30
DNA: TGTGCCTGCAGGGTTACTAGCTCTGGAAACACCATATATTTT
CDR3: CACRVTSSGNTIYF

J: TRBJ2-2
D: NA
size: NA
V: TRBV6-4
DNA: TGTGCCAGCAGTGAACTAGTGGGCACCGGGGAGCTGTTTTTT
CDR3: CASSELVGTGELFF

J: TRBJ2-5
D: NA
size: NA
V: TRBV4-2
DNA: TGTGCCAGCAGCCAAGCGAGCGGGTCGGGGTCCCAGTACTTC
CDR3: CASSQASGSGSQYF

J: TRBJ2-5
D: TRBD2
size: NA
V: TRBV7-3
DNA: TGTGCCAGCAGCCAAGGGGTTACTAGCGGGTATGAGACCCAGTACTTC
CDR3: CASSQGVTSGYETQYF

J: TRBJ2-1
D: TRBD2
size: NA
V: TRBV9
DNA: TGTGCCAGCAGCGCACTAGCGGGAGCTTTTGATGAGCAGTTCTTC
CDR3: CASSALAGAFDEQFF

J: TRBJ1-1
D: NA
size: NA
V: TRBV5-5
DNA: TGTGCCAGCAGCTCCAGCCCCGGCACTGAAGCTTTCTTT
CDR3: CASSSSPGTEAFF

J: TRBJ1-2
D: NA
size: once
V: TRBV2
DNA: TGTGCCAGCAGCCCCGGGGGCTATGGCTACACCTTC
CDR3: CASSPGGYGYTF

J: TRBJ2-6
D: TRBD2
size: NA
V: TRBV2
DNA: TGTGCCCGCGGGGGGGCAGGTGACGGGGCCAACGTCCTGACTTTC
CDR3: CARGGAGDGANVLTF

J: TRBJ1-2
D: TRBD1
size: NA
V: TRBV18
DNA: TGTGCCAGCTCACCATATACTCAGGGGGCGCATGGCTACACCTTC
CDR3: CASSPYTQGAHGYTF

J: TRBJ1-4
D: NA
size: NA
V: TRBV2
DNA: TGTGCCAGCAGTGACTACAGCAGTAATGAAAAACTGTTTTTT
CDR3: CASSDYSSNEKLFF

J: TRBJ1-1
D: NA
size: NA
V: TRBV5-4
DNA: TGTGCCAGCAGCTCTGTACTCCTAGGGGGAGTGAACACTGAAGCTTTCTTT
CDR3: CASSSVLLGGVNTEAFF

J: TRBJ2-4
D: TRBD1
size: NA
V: TRBV4-3
DNA: TGCGCCAGCAGCCAAGATGGGTGGGGGACAGACATAGCCAAAAACATTCAGTACTTC
CDR3: CASSQDGWGTDIAKNIQYF

J: TRBJ2-1
D: NA
size: NA
V: TRBV19
DNA: TGTGCCAGTTCAGAGGGGAAGGGGCAGTTCTTC
CDR3: CASSEGKGQFF

J: TRBJ2-3
D: NA
size: NA
V: TRBV28
DNA: TGTGCCAGCAGTCTTGGATTAGGACGCACAGATACGCAGTATTTT
CDR3: CASSLGLGRTDTQYF

J: TRBJ1-4
D: NA
size: NA
V: TRBV2
DNA: TGTGCCAGCAGTGATATGATGGACACTGGGAAACTGTTTTTT
CDR3: CASSDMMDTGKLFF

J: TRBJ1-4
D: NA
size: NA
V: TRBV11-2
DNA: TGTGCCAGCAGCTTAAGGTCAGGGGTGGCTAATGAAAAACTGTTTTTT
CDR3: CASSLRSGVANEKLFF

J: TRBJ2-1
D: TRBD1
size: NA
V: TRBV6-4
DNA: TGTGCCAGCAGTTGGGACAGAAGCTCCTACAATGAGCAGTTCTTC
CDR3: CASSWDRSSYNEQFF

J: TRBJ1-2
D: NA
size: NA
V: TRBV9
DNA: TGTGCCAGCAGCCCTCTGGACAGCGGTAATGGCTACACCTTC
CDR3: CASSPLDSGNGYTF

J: TRBJ1-3
D: NA
size: NA
V: TRBV18
DNA: TGTGCCAGCTCACCTGAAAAGAGAGCCTCTGGAAACACCATATATTTT
CDR3: CASSPEKRASGNTIYF

J: TRBJ1-6
D: NA
size: once
V: TRBV6-5
DNA: TGTGCCAGCAGTTACTCTGGAGGGAATTCACCCCTCCACTTT
CDR3: CASSYSGGNSPLHF

J: TRBJ1-2
D: NA
size: NA
V: TRBV7-9
DNA: TGTGCCAGCAGCTTAGGGGGGTATTATGGCTACACCTTC
CDR3: CASSLGGYYGYTF

J: TRBJ1-5
D: NA
size: NA
V: TRBV19
DNA: TGTGCCAGTAGTATAGATGGGAATAGCAATCAGCCCCAGCATTTT
CDR3: CASSIDGNSNQPQHF

J: TRBJ1-5
D: NA
size: NA
V: TRBV7-9
DNA: TGTGCCAGCAGCCCAACGGGAATCAATCAGCCCCAGCATTTT
CDR3: CASSPTGINQPQHF

J: TRBJ2-6
D: NA
size: once
V: TRBV19
DNA: TGTGCCAGTACCGAACAGGGATGGGTATCTGGGGCCAACGTCCTGACTTTC
CDR3: CASTEQGWVSGANVLTF

J: TRBJ2-6
D: TRBD1
size: once
V: TRBV19
DNA: TGTGCCAGTAGTATATCGTTCGGCAGGGGGTCTAGGTCTGGGGCCAACGTCCTGACTTTC
CDR3: CASSISFGRGSRSGANVLTF

J: TRBJ2-1
D: TRBD2
size: NA
V: TRBV19
DNA: TGTGCCAGTCGAACTAGCGGGAGCTACAATGAGCAGTTCTTC
CDR3: CASRTSGSYNEQFF

J: TRBJ2-2
D: NA
size: once
V: TRBV27
DNA: TGTGCCAGCACAGAGGGACTCTACACCGGGGAGCTGTTTTTT
CDR3: CASTEGLYTGELFF

J: TRBJ1-1
D: NA
size: NA
V: TRBV5-1
DNA: TGCGCCAGCAGCTTGTATCGAGACACTGAAGCTTTCTTT
CDR3: CASSLYRDTEAFF

J: TRBJ1-6
D: NA
size: NA
V: TRBV19
DNA: TGTGCCAGTAGAGCAGGGTCCCGGTCCTATAATTCACCCCTCCACTTT
CDR3: CASRAGSRSYNSPLHF

J: TRBJ2-1
D: TRBD2
size: NA
V: TRBV30
DNA: TGTGCCTGGAGACTAGCGGGAGGGTATGGGCAGTTCTTC
CDR3: CAWRLAGGYGQFF

J: TRBJ2-5
D: NA
size: NA
V: TRBV13
DNA: TGTGCCAGCAGCTTGGAGGGGAGGGAGACCCAGTACTTC
CDR3: CASSLEGRETQYF

J: TRBJ1-1
D: NA
size: NA
V: TRBV5-6
DNA: TGTGCCAGCAGCTTCTCCAGGGTGAACACTGAAGCTTTCTTT
CDR3: CASSFSRVNTEAFF

J: TRBJ1-2
D: NA
size: NA
V: TRBV2
DNA: TGTGCCAGCAGTGAACGTCCAGGGAAAGTATATTACTATGGCTACACCTTC
CDR3: CASSERPGKVYYYGYTF

J: TRBJ2-1
D: TRBD1
size: NA
V: TRBV7-2
DNA: TGTGCCAGCAGCCCCCGACAGGGCCACAATGAGCAGTTCTTC
CDR3: CASSPRQGHNEQFF

J: TRBJ1-4
D: NA
size: NA
V: TRBV6-1
DNA: TGTGCCAGCAGTGAACGCAGTCCAATGACTGAAAAACTGTTTTTT
CDR3: CASSERSPMTEKLFF